The 28 T cell receptor beta chains reported below all come from one sample, sequenced in a study. TCRdb redid the calling of the 5' RACE reads with MiXCR, one entry per CDR3 protein. Of approximately 40,000 distinct CDR3 sequences listed, approximately 30% are singletons. Sequencing was performed on tumor-infiltrating memory CD4+ T cells sorted from the breast tumor. Subset denoted: memory CD4+ T cells, CD4+CD45RO+CD25-. The receptor source for this set is a female donor with breast cancer.

Concerning this clonotype itself: One end of the junction does not line up with germline, which may come from a read error. The chain joins TRBV5-5 to TRBJ1-1, with D possibly matching TRBD1 (6 bases). Germline CDR1 and CDR2: SGHKS and YYEKEE (reference sequence). CDR3 length: 14 amino acids. The chain's CDR3 is CASSYRVEDTEVFF. The CDR3, as DNA: TGTGCCAGCAGCTACAGGGTGGAGGACACTGAAGTTTTCTTT.

Points on this clonotype: A much larger clone differs by one base, so this may be a read error. The chain uses TRBV6-2 or TRBV6-3 and TRBJ2-2; TRBD2 might be the D (5 bases). CDR3 size: 18 residues. The V gene lost 6 bases and the J gene lost 3 bases, with 23 bases spanning the gap. CDR1 is MNHEY and CDR2 is SVGEGT in the germline V gene. CDR3 DNA: TGTGCCAGCAGCCCTCACGGGGTAGGGCGGGTGCACACCGGGGAGCTGTTTTTT. Translation: CASSPHGVGRVHTGELFF.

V is TRBV3-1 and J is TRBJ1-3; D gene ambiguous. CDR1 is LGHDT and CDR2 is YNNKEL in the germline V gene (reference sequence). The CDR3 has 16 amino acids. The ends were cut back, 4 bases at V and 0 bases at J, with 13 bases in the middle. The DNA for the CDR3 is TGTGCCAGCAGCCCTCCGGAGGGAAACTCTGGAAACACCATATATTTT. It yields the protein CASSPPEGNSGNTIYF. Combining the CDR3 with reference TRBV3-1 and TRBJ1-3 gives the whole variable domain DTAVSQTPKYLVTQMGNDKSIKCEQNLGHDTMYWYKQDSKKFLKIMFSYNNKELIINETVPNRFSPKSPDKAHLNLHINSLELGDSAVYFCASSPPEGNSGNTIYFGEGSWLTVV.

A remark on this clonotype: Given a much more abundant clone one base away, this may be a read error. The chain joins TRBV20-1 to TRBJ1-2, with D perhaps matching TRBD1 (5 bases). Per germline, CDR1 DFQATT and CDR2 SNEGSKA (reference sequence). CDR3 length: 15 amino acids. This CDR3 is CSASPPDKWGYGHTF. The DNA of the CDR3 is TGCAGTGCTAGCCCCCCAGACAAATGGGGGTATGGCCACACCTTC.

This rearrangement joins TRBV19 to TRBJ2-2, with D perhaps matching TRBD2 (6 bases). Germline V gives CDR1 LNHDA, CDR2 SQIVND (reference sequence). The ends were cut back, 3 bases at V and 1 base at J, with 9 bases in the middle. The CDR3 length is 15 residues. This CDR3 reads CASSMEGWNTGELFF. The CDR3 DNA reads as TGTGCCAGTAGTATGGAGGGGTGGAACACCGGGGAGCTGTTTTTT.

The genes are TRBV5-1 and TRBJ2-5; 7 bases fit TRBD2. CDR3 length: 15 residues. The trim removed 6 bases at V and 2 bases at J, leaving 10 bases unmatched. From germline, CDR1 is SGHRS and CDR2 YFSETQ. CDR3 nucleotide sequence: TGCGCCAGCAACTTAGTTGGGACTATTCAAGAGACCCAGTACTTC. Translated, it gives CASNLVGTIQETQYF.

This clonotype was counted between two and nine times. The junction differs from germline at one of its ends, possibly a read error. The chain employs TRBV29-1 and TRBJ2-5, with D possibly matching TRBD1 (8 bases). The CDR3 is 12 amino acids. In germline, CDR1 is SQVTM, CDR2 ANQGSEA. The CDR3 reads CSFGQGGEIQYF. The CDR3, as DNA: TGCAGCTTCGGACAGGGAGGGGAGATCCAGTACTTC.

The chain employs TRBV29-1 and TRBJ1-4, with a possible D match to TRBD1 (5 bases). In germline, CDR1 is SQVTM, CDR2 ANQGSEA. Between the trimmed V and J ends, which lost 5 bases and 8 bases, there was a span of 18 bases. This CDR3 has 14 amino acids. CDR3 region: CSVQPGRPGEKLFF. The CDR3 nucleotides are TGCAGCGTTCAACCGGGACGTCCTGGGGAAAAACTGTTTTTT. The whole variable domain, filled in from reference TRBV29-1 and TRBJ1-4, reads SAVISQKPSRDICQRGTSLTIQCQVDSQVTMMFWYRQQPGQSLTLIATANQGSEATYESGFVIDKFPISRPNLTFSTLTVSNMSPEDSSIYLCSVQPGRPGEKLFFGSGTQLSVL.

Many counts were recorded for this clonotype. The V gene is TRBV4-1, the J gene TRBJ1-5, with a possible D match to TRBD1 (5 bases). This CDR3 contains 13 residues. The germline V and J ends were trimmed by 4 bases and 9 bases, with 13 bases remaining between them. Germline-derived CDR1 and CDR2 are MGHRA and YSYEKL. The CDR3 DNA sequence: TGCGCCAGCAGCCCCGGGGTTGGGGGGCCCCAGCATTTT. Translated, it gives CASSPGVGGPQHF.

This clonotype was found a few times. The V gene is TRBV5-1, the J gene TRBJ2-7; 8 positions agree with TRBD2. CDR1 SGHRS and CDR2 YFSETQ come from the germline V gene. With 4 bases clipped from V and 4 bases from J, the junction kept 10 bases outside the gene matches. The CDR3 sequence is 15 residues long. The CDR3: CASSLTDSGVYEQYF. The CDR3 bases are TGCGCCAGCAGCCTGACGGATAGCGGGGTTTACGAGCAGTACTTC.

This clonotype has only a few counts. The rearrangement links TRBV25-1 to TRBJ1-4; TRBD1 aligns across 9 bases. The CDR3 contains 16 residues. The germline V gene has CDR1 MGHDK and CDR2 SYGVNS. V trimming: 6 bases; J trimming: 7 bases; junction bases outside the gene matches: 12. CDR3 loop: CASRQIRDREGEKLFF. CDR3 nucleotide sequence: TGTGCCAGCAGGCAAATCCGGGACAGGGAGGGTGAAAAACTGTTTTTT.

This chain joins TRBV28 and TRBJ1-4; D gene ambiguous. Between the trimmed V and J ends, which lost 5 bases and 8 bases, there was a span of 6 bases. The CDR3 length is 11 residues. Per the germline V gene, CDR1 is MDHEN and CDR2 is SYDVKM. CDR3 sequence (DNA): TGTGCCAGCAGTCCGCGGGAAAAACTGTTTTTT. This translates into CASSPREKLFF.

About this clonotype itself: One end of the junction varies from germline; a read error may be responsible. CDR3 sequence: CASSTGTIPYERYF. In DNA form, the CDR3 reads TGTGCCAGCAGCACGGGAACAATACCCTACGAGCGGTACTTC. V gene TRBV9 combines with J gene TRBJ2-7; D might be TRBD2 (5 bases). CDR3 length: 14 residues. Germline V gene sequence: CDR1 SGDLS, CDR2 YYNGEE.

Points on this clonotype: Germline and junction disagree at one end, which may indicate a read error. The chain uses TRBV20-1 and TRBJ2-5; possible D gene TRBD2, 6 bases. Per the germline V gene, CDR1 is DFQATT and CDR2 is SNEGSKA (reference sequence). The CDR3 loop spans 14 amino acids. CDR3 protein: CGATGSVTQETQYF. The CDR3, as DNA: TGCGGTGCTACCGGGAGCGTAACTCAAGAGACCCAGTACTTC.

This clonotype showed up just once. The V and J genes are TRBV29-1 and TRBJ1-1; 7 nucleotides align to TRBD1. Germline V gene data show CDR1 as SQVTM and CDR2 as ANQGSEA. V lost 6 bases to trimming and J lost 7 bases; unmatched junction nucleotides: 11. This CDR3 has 13 residues. The CDR3 DNA is TGCAGCGTAATACAGGGGTTGGGGATTGAAGCTTTCTTT. As protein: CSVIQGLGIEAFF.

This sequence joins TRBV12-3 or TRBV12-4 and TRBJ2-7; no firm D call. The CDR3 covers 13 residues. V lost 4 bases and J 3 bases, leaving 10 bases between the germline ends. The CDR3 is CASSSLRSYEQYF. The DNA of the CDR3 is TGTGCCAGCAGTTCGTTAAGGAGCTACGAGCAGTACTTC.

This clonotype was counted ten times or more. V and J are TRBV3-1 and TRBJ2-1; D not resolved. Deletions cut 1 base from V and 0 bases from J, with 10 bases between. The CDR3 contains 16 residues. CDR1 and CDR2 (germline): LGHDT, YNNKEL (reference sequence). This CDR3 reads CASSQVGSSSYNEQFF. CDR3 bases: TGTGCCAGCAGCCAAGTTGGGTCGAGCTCCTACAATGAGCAGTTCTTC.

In its sample, this clonotype was seen a few times. This chain joins TRBV29-1 and TRBJ2-1; D is tentatively TRBD1 or TRBD2 (5 bases each). Germline CDR1 SQVTM, CDR2 ANQGSEA. CDR3 size: 14 residues. Trimming stripped 7 bases from V and 5 bases from J, with 18 bases between. In DNA form, the CDR3 reads TGCAGCGCTGGGGCCCTGGACTTGAACAATGAGCAGTTCTTC. Translating it yields CSAGALDLNNEQFF.

This clonotype was seen more than once but under ten times. The chain has TRBV12-3 or TRBV12-4 and TRBJ1-6, with 9 positions matching TRBD1. The CDR3 length is 14 residues. J lost 8 bases, V lost 3 bases, and 2 bases had no gene match. The CDR3 sequence: CASSFRTGDSPLHF. In DNA form, the CDR3 reads TGTGCCAGCAGTTTTAGGACAGGGGATTCACCCCTCCACTTT.

This sequence joins TRBV7-3 and TRBJ2-1, with 8 nucleotides matching TRBD1. CDR3 size: 14 residues. Losses at the gene ends were 3 bases for V and 10 bases for J; bases not matched to a gene: 8. CDR1 and CDR2 (germline): SGHTA, FQGTGA. The CDR3 sequence: CASSFNRGAQEQFF. CDR3 DNA sequence: TGTGCCAGCAGCTTCAACAGGGGGGCCCAGGAGCAGTTCTTC.

The rearrangement links TRBV5-1 to TRBJ2-7; D might be TRBD1 or TRBD2, each matching 5 bases. Germline-derived CDR1 and CDR2 are SGHRS and YFSETQ. The CDR3 runs 15 residues. Between the trimmed V and J ends, which lost 4 bases and 5 bases, there was a span of 19 bases. The CDR3 DNA is TGCGCCAGCAGCGTTGGAATTGCAGGGAGAGACGAGCAGTACTTC. Residues: CASSVGIAGRDEQYF.

The table lists this clonotype with a few counts. The rearrangement links TRBV30 to TRBJ1-2, with 8 nucleotides matching TRBD1. J gave up 5 bases and V 4 bases, and 6 bases lay outside the gene matches. The germline gives CDR1 GTSNPN, CDR2 SVGIG (reference sequence). This CDR3 is 13 amino acids long. In nucleotides, the CDR3 is TGTGCCTGGACGCCAGGGGGCTGGTATGGCTACACCTTC. It codes for CAWTPGGWYGYTF.

This chain connects TRBV9 to TRBJ1-3, with 7 bases identical to TRBD1. The CDR3 is 15 residues long. V gave up 2 bases and J gave up 0 bases; unmatched junction bases: 2. Germline V CDR1 and CDR2: SGDLS, YYNGEE. Written as DNA, the CDR3 is TGTGCCAGCAGCGTGGGACAGTACTCTGGAAACACCATATATTTT. This encodes CASSVGQYSGNTIYF.

This clonotype was seen a few times. The genes are TRBV9 and TRBJ2-2; 7 positions match TRBD2. Germline-derived CDR1 and CDR2 are SGDLS and YYNGEE. V was pared by 4 bases and J by 0 bases, with 6 bases of the junction left unmatched. This CDR3 has 16 amino acids. The CDR3 nucleotides are TGTGCCAGCAGCATCCGGGGGGACGCGAACACCGGGGAGCTGTTTTTT. This sequence encodes CASSIRGDANTGELFF.

As concerns this clonotype: This may be a read error: a much more frequent sequence differs by one nucleotide. The chain combines TRBV20-1 with TRBJ1-5; 10 bases agree with TRBD1. Germline CDR1 reads DFQATT; CDR2 reads SNEGSKA (reference sequence). The CDR3 runs to 14 residues. The CDR3 nucleotides are TGCAGTGCTAGGACAGGGGGCTACACTCAGCCCCAGCGTTTT. Translation: CSARTGGYTQPQRF.

The V and J genes are TRBV7-9 and TRBJ1-1; D is unclear. Between the trimmed V and J ends, which lost 7 bases and 1 base, there was a span of 7 bases. CDR3 size: 12 residues. From germline, CDR1 is SEHNR and CDR2 FQNEAQ (reference sequence). As DNA, the CDR3 is TGTGCCAGCATATTAGGGAACACTGAAGCTTTCTTT. Translated, it gives CASILGNTEAFF.

This clonotype has just a few counts. One junction end does not reproduce the germline sequence, and a read error may be involved. The CDR3, as DNA: TGCGCCAGCAGCTTTACAGACACCTCCTATGGCAACACCTTC. Protein sequence: CASSFTDTSYGNTF. The chain carries TRBV5-1 and TRBJ1-2; D not certain. Germline loops: CDR1 SGHRS, CDR2 YFSETQ. The length of the CDR3 is 14 residues. The full variable domain, its missing parts supplied by reference TRBV5-1 and TRBJ1-2, is KAGVTQTPRYLIKTRGQQVTLSCSPISGHRSVSWYQQTPGQGLQFLFEYFSETQRNKGNFPGRFSGRQFSNSRSEMNVSTLELGDSALYLCASSFTDTSYGNTFGSGTRLTVV.

This clonotype came up many times. The V call is TRBV12-3 or TRBV12-4, the J call TRBJ1-4; 7 nucleotides align to TRBD1. The V gene end was trimmed by 6 bases and the J gene end by 5 bases; junction bases not matched to a gene: 3. This CDR3 has 13 amino acids. CDR3 DNA sequence: TGTGCCAGCAGCGGACAGGACAATGAAAAACTGTTTTTT. Encoded protein: CASSGQDNEKLFF.